This T cell receptor (beta chain) comes out of a study of T cells in localized non-small cell lung cancer. Some clones are missing from TCRdb's copy, which holds only in-frame ones; the method was immunoSEQ multiplex PCR. The repertoire has 20,000 to 25,000 clones, 85% to 90% of them found once; the top ten carry 9.5% to 15%. The sequence was collected from a man between 40 and 70 years old with stage II squamous cell lung carcinoma. Here the sequenced sample was PBMCs, taken before any cancer treatment.

The CDR3 nucleotides read TGCAGCGCCCTAGGGAACACCGGGGAGCTGTTTTTT. Protein product: CSALGNTGELFF. The V gene is TRBV29-1, the J gene TRBJ2-2; no reliable D call. CDR3 length: 12 residues. Germline V gives CDR1 SQVTM, CDR2 ANQGSEA. V was cut by 7 bases and J by 1 base, with 7 bases left in between.